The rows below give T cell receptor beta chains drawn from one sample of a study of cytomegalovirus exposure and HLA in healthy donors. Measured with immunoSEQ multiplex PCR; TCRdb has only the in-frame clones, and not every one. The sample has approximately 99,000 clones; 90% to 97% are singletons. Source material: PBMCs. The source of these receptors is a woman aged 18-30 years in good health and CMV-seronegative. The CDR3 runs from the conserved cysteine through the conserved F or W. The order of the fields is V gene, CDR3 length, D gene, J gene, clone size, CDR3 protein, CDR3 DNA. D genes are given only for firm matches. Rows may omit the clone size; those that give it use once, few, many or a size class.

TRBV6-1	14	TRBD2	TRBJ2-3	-	CATGTSGDMNTQYF	TGTGCCACCGGGACTAGCGGTGATATGAATACGCAGTATTTT
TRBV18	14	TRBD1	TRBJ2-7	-	CASSPGTGHYEQYF	TGTGCCAGCTCACCCGGGACAGGGCACTACGAGCAGTACTTC
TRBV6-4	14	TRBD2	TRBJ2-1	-	CASYEAGGGDEQFF	TGTGCCAGCTATGAAGCGGGGGGCGGGGATGAGCAGTTCTTC
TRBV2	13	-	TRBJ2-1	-	CAFAEQRHNEQFF	TGTGCCTTTGCGGAACAACGACACAATGAGCAGTTCTTC
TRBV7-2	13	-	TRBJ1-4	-	CASSSRVGEKLFF	TGTGCCAGCAGCTCCAGGGTTGGCGAAAAACTGTTTTTT
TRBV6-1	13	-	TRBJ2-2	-	CASSVNRDGELFF	TGTGCCAGCAGTGTCAACAGGGACGGGGAGCTGTTTTTT
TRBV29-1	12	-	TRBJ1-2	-	CSVDPPGYGYTF	TGCAGCGTTGATCCCCCAGGGTATGGCTACACCTTC
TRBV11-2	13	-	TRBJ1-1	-	CASSGGGLPEAFF	TGTGCCAGCAGCGGGGGGGGGTTACCTGAAGCTTTCTTT
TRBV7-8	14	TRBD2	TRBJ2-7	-	CASTPGGQGYEQYF	TGTGCCAGCACCCCGGGGGGGCAGGGTTACGAGCAGTACTTC
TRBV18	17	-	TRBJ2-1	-	CASSPVGPSDSDNEQFF	TGTGCCAGCTCACCAGTCGGTCCTAGCGATTCCGACAATGAGCAGTTCTTC
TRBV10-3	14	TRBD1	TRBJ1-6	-	CAISPGQGRSPLHF	TGTGCCATCAGTCCGGGACAGGGACGTTCACCCCTCCACTTT
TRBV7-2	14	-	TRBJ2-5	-	CASSLSRGQETQYF	TGTGCCAGCAGCCTTTCGAGAGGACAAGAGACCCAGTACTTC
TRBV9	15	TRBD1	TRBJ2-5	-	CASSVGQGAQGTQYF	TGTGCCAGCAGCGTAGGACAGGGGGCGCAGGGGACCCAGTACTTC
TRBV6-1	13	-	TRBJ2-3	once	CASRFTSADTQYF	TGTGCCAGCAGGTTCACATCCGCAGATACGCAGTATTTT
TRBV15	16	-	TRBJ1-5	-	CATSRGSVSSNQPQHF	TGTGCCACCAGCAGAGGGTCGGTCTCCAGCAATCAGCCCCAGCATTTT
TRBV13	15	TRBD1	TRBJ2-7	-	CASSGRQGMAYEQYF	TGTGCCAGCAGCGGACGACAGGGAATGGCCTACGAGCAGTACTTC
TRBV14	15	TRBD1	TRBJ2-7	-	CASSFGTGLTYEQYF	TGTGCCAGCAGCTTTGGGACAGGGCTTACCTACGAGCAGTACTTC
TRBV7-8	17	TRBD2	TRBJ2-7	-	CASSLPSGGPGAYEQYF	TGTGCCAGCAGCTTACCCAGCGGGGGCCCTGGGGCCTACGAGCAGTACTTC
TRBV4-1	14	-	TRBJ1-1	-	CASSHGQGNTEAFF	TGCGCCAGCAGCCATGGACAAGGGAACACTGAAGCTTTCTTT
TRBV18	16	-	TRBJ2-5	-	CASSPRITGTKETQYF	TGTGCCAGCTCACCGCGGATAACAGGGACCAAAGAGACCCAGTACTTC
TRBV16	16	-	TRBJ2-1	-	CASSQLGEQGGNEQFF	TGTGCCAGCAGCCAATTGGGGGAACAGGGAGGGAATGAGCAGTTCTTC
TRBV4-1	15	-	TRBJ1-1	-	CASSQVQGMNTEAFF	TGCGCCAGCAGCCAAGTCCAGGGCATGAACACTGAAGCTTTCTTT
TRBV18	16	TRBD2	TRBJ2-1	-	CASSPTLGGSYNEQFF	TGTGCCAGCTCACCGACTTTGGGGGGGTCCTACAATGAGCAGTTCTTC
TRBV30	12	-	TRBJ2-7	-	CAWSPVNYEQYF	TGTGCCTGGAGCCCAGTGAACTACGAGCAGTACTTC
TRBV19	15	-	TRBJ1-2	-	CASQTQQGVNYGYTF	TGTGCCAGTCAGACACAACAGGGCGTTAACTATGGCTACACCTTC
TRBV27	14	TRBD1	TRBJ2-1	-	CASFAGTVPNEQFF	TGTGCCAGCTTCGCCGGGACAGTGCCGAATGAGCAGTTCTTC
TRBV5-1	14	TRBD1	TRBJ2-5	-	CASSPGQYYETQYF	TGCGCCAGCAGCCCGGGACAGTATTACGAGACCCAGTACTTC
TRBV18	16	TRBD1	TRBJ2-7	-	CASSPPFGTGASEQYF	TGTGCCAGCTCACCACCATTTGGGACAGGGGCATCCGAGCAGTACTTC
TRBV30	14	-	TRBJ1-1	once	CAWSEGAGVAEAFF	TGTGCCTGGAGTGAAGGAGCGGGGGTCGCTGAAGCTTTCTTT
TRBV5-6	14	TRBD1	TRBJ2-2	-	CASSRDRGTGELFF	TGTGCCAGCAGCCGGGACAGGGGCACCGGGGAGCTGTTTTTT
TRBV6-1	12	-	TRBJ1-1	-	CATRLYQGRAFF	TGTGCCACCCGACTCTATCAAGGAAGAGCTTTCTTT
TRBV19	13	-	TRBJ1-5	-	CASSRRVTQPQHF	TGTGCCAGTAGCCGCAGGGTAACACAGCCCCAGCATTTT
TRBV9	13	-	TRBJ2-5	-	CASSVGGAEAQYF	TGTGCCAGCAGCGTAGGGGGTGCGGAGGCCCAGTACTTC
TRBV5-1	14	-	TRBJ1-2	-	CASSLVQGNYGYTF	TGCGCCAGCAGCTTGGTTCAGGGTAACTATGGCTACACCTTC